The clone carrying this TCR beta chain was seen a few times. One end of the junction is discordant with germline, which a read error may explain. The entry originates in a study of blood T cell repertoires in COVID-19. Study background: Samples taken during acute and convalescent COVID-19 were collected in the United States, Italy and Spain.

The length of the CDR3 is 12 residues. CDR1 is MDHEN and CDR2 is SYDVKM in the germline V gene. Source study methods: Reference gene primer amplification in the assay estimated nucleated cell counts. Profiling relied on immunoSEQ multiplex PCR, and the TCRdb table lists in-frame clones only, not all of them. V, J and clone size are taken as reported in that table, and D and trimming were inferred from the DNA itself. Of tens of thousands of clones listed, about 82% are singletons. The chain uses TRBV28 and TRBJ1-1; D possibly corresponds to TRBD1 (6 bases). The receptor was derived from a man in his 70s with acute or convalescent COVID-19. The sequenced sample was peripheral blood. DNA of the CDR3: TGTGCCAGCAGTACAGGGAACTCTGAAGCTTTCTTT. As protein: CASSTGNSEAFF.